This T cell receptor (beta chain) was documented in a study of blood T cell repertoires in COVID-19 (dated by TCRdb to about 2020). Regarding the complete study: The collaborator samples originated in the United States, Italy and Spain and spanned the acute and convalescent phases of COVID-19. The sample metadata nearly always contained a de-identified subject ID, COVID-19 status, age in years and sex. Where HLA class I and class II types were available, the types were taken from metadata supplied by the sample provider, not from assay-based typing. Deeply sampled blood TCRbeta repertoires from subjects exposed to, actively infected with, or recovered from COVID-19 were included in the dataset. The samples were drawn from the first 160 participants of the ongoing ImmuneRACE study and from 950 to 1,500 subjects provided by 6 global collaborators. The material from the prospective study consisted of cDNA or gDNA derived from T cells, B-cell-depleted T cells, or PBMCs. The repertoires were released in a freely available public database meant as a resource for research on the immune response to SARS-CoV-2.

Results and caveats for the whole study, not just this receptor: The quantity of clinical and demographic metadata differed by source and by participant and was supplied without curation.

Collaborating institutions collected whole blood in K2EDTA tubes following their own protocols. Collaborator samples were shipped for TCRbeta analysis as frozen whole blood, isolated PBMCs, or DNA extracted from either sample type. This clone was seen a handful of times. Its antigen remains undetermined. No base-level quality is on record; no much larger clone is a single base apart. TCRbeta CDR3 regions were amplified from genomic DNA by means of the immunoSEQ Assay, a bias-controlled multiplex PCR. Per the authors' processing: The number of nucleated cells in each sample was estimated from the amplification of reference gene primers within the assay. To quantify the absolute abundance of each unique TCRbeta CDR3 rearrangement, sequence reads were collapsed and filtered. Productive Simpson clonality was computed per sample as the square root of Simpson's diversity index over productive rearrangements. Entries here come from immuneACCESS through TCRdb and include only in-frame sequences with V and J called. Some clones fail to appear in such tables; in the studies checked, an unresolved V gene covers under half of the shortfall, and the cause of the remainder is unknown. The V and J calls and clone size were taken over from that table, and D and trimming were inferred from the DNA. For this sample the table gives hundreds of thousands of clones, of which over 80% were detected only once. The ten top clones hold 2% to 3% of the sample.

The CDR3 goes from the cysteine to the phenylalanine over 13 residues. Only the CDR3 DNA stays, 39 bases, in frame from base 1. V is pared back by 5 bases and J by 5 bases, with 10 bases lying between the germline termini. The germline V gene specifies SGHTA as CDR1 and FQGNSA as CDR2. The sequenced sample consisted of peripheral blood. The source is a woman aged 70-85 years with active or convalescent COVID-19. The V gene is TRBV7-2 and the J gene is TRBJ1-3, with TRBD1 perhaps the D gene, on 6 matching bases. The DNA reads as follows: TGTGCCAGCAGCCCCGGACAGAGAAACACCATATATTTT. It specifies CASSPGQRNTIYF.